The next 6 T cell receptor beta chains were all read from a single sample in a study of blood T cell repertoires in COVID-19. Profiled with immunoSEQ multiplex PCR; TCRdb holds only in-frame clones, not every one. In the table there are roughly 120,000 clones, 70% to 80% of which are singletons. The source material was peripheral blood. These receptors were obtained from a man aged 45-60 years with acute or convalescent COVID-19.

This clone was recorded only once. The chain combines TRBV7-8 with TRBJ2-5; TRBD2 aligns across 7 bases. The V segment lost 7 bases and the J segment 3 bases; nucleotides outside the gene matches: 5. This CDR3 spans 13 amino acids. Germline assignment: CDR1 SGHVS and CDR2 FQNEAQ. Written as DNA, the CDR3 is TGTGCCAGCAAGTTTGGGGGGGAAGAGACCCAGTACTTC. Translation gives CASKFGGEETQYF.

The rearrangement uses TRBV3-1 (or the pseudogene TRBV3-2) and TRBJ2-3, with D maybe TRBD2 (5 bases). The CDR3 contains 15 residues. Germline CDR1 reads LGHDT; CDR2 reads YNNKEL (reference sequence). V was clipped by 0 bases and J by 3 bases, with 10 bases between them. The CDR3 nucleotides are TGTGCCAGCAGCCAAGATTCGGACTTTACAGATACGCAGTATTTT. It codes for CASSQDSDFTDTQYF.

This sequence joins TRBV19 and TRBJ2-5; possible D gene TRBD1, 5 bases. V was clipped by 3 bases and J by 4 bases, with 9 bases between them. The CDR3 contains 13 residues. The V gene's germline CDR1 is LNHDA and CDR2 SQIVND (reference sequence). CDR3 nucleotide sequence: TGTGCCAGTAGTATTAGGGGCCTAGAGACCCAGTACTTC. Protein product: CASSIRGLETQYF.

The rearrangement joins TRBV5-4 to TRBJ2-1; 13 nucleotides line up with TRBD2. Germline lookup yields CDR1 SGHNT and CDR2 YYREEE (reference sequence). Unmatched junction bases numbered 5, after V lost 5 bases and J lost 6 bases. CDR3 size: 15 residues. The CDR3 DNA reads TGTGCCAGCAGGGGACTAGCGGGAACTCGCAATGAGCAGTTCTTC. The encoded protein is CASRGLAGTRNEQFF.

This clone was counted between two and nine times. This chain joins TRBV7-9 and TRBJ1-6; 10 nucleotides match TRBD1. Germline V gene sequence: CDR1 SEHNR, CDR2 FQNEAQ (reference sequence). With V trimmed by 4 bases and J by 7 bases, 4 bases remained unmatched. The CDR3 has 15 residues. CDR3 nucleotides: TGTGCCAGCAGCTCCCAGGGACAGGGGAATTCACCCCTCCACTTT. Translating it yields CASSSQGQGNSPLHF.

The CDR3 nucleotides are TGCGCCAGCAGCTTTGCGGCAGGGTCTGTCGAAAAACTGTTTTTT. This encodes CASSFAAGSVEKLFF. J is TRBJ1-4 and V is TRBV5-1; possibly TRBD1 for D (5 bases). The V gene lost 2 bases and the J gene lost 8 bases, with 16 bases spanning the gap. Germline CDR1 reads SGHRS; CDR2 reads YFSETQ. The length of the CDR3 is 15 residues.